Listed here are 30 T cell receptor beta chains from one sample, sequenced in a study of Tregs in tolerant kidney transplant recipients. Mixed chimerism was transient after nonmyeloablative marrow transplants from related graft donors. This table comes from immunoSEQ multiplex PCR, and its TCRdb copy is limited to in-frame clones, with some not included. The data contain roughly 70,000 clones, about 90% of them singletons. The starting material was CD4+ T cells from blood (PBMCs), obtained 6 months after the transplant. These receptors were collected from a human patient who received a combined kidney and bone marrow transplant. Part of the T cell pool may stem from the graft donor.

This clone was seen a handful of times. The V gene is TRBV12-5, the J gene TRBJ1-1; 8 bases are shared with TRBD1. Per germline, CDR1 LGHNT and CDR2 FRNRAP. The CDR3 consists of 15 residues. V lost 2 bases and J lost 3; bases outside the gene matches: 5. CDR3 amino acids: CASGLTHRGDTEAFF. CDR3 DNA sequence: TGTGCTAGTGGTTTGACCCACAGGGGGGACACTGAAGCTTTCTTT.

The chain carries TRBV5-1 and TRBJ2-2; 7 bases line up with TRBD1. CDR1 and CDR2 (germline): SGHRS, YFSETQ. V lost 4 bases, J lost 0 bases, and 3 bases stayed unmatched. The CDR3 runs to 15 residues. The CDR3 loop reads CASSAQGTNTGELFF. CDR3 nucleotides: TGCGCCAGCAGCGCACAGGGGACGAACACCGGGGAGCTGTTTTTT.

This clone has a handful of counts. This rearrangement joins TRBV4-1 to TRBJ2-5; D perhaps matches TRBD2 (6 bases). The CDR3 is 14 amino acids. Trimming removed 1 base from V and 2 bases from J, with 8 bases in between. Looked up from germline, CDR1 is MGHRA and CDR2 is YSYEKL. The CDR3, as DNA: TGCGCCAGCAGCCAAGGGGGACTTCAAGAGACCCAGTACTTC. Translation: CASSQGGLQETQYF.

The rearrangement links TRBV23-1 to TRBJ1-5; TRBD1 matches 7 bases. TRBV23-1 is an ORF for which the function is uncertain. V gave up 4 bases and J gave up 0 bases; unmatched junction bases: 6. The CDR3 totals 16 residues. The CDR3: CASSRLGQYSNQPQHF. The CDR3 DNA sequence: TGCGCCAGCAGTCGCCTGGGACAGTATAGCAATCAGCCCCAGCATTTT.

This clone was seen only a few times. The CDR3 loop is CASSVAGVKDTQYF. CDR3 DNA sequence: TGTGCCAGCAGTGTAGCGGGAGTTAAAGATACGCAGTATTTT. The chain couples TRBV6-1 to TRBJ2-3; TRBD2 matches at 9 bases. CDR3 length: 14 residues. J gave up 5 bases and V 4 bases, and 4 bases lay outside the gene matches. Germline assignment: CDR1 MNHNS and CDR2 SASEGT.

The chain combines TRBV19 with TRBJ1-2; 9 bases are a match to TRBD1. J gave up 1 base and V 4 bases, and 7 bases lay outside the gene matches. The CDR3 runs 16 residues. Germline values: CDR1 LNHDA, CDR2 SQIVND (reference sequence). The CDR3: CASSTNRDRDNYGYTF. The CDR3 DNA is TGTGCCAGTAGTACTAACCGGGACAGGGATAACTATGGCTACACCTTC.

V is TRBV5-8 and J is TRBJ1-2; D remains ambiguous. Deletions cut 4 bases from V and 1 base from J, with 11 bases between. The CDR3 sequence is 14 residues long. Germline lookup yields CDR1 SGHTS and CDR2 YDEGEE. CDR3 bases: TGTGCCAGCAGCCCGAGGGCGAGTAACTATGGCTACACCTTC. It translates to CASSPRASNYGYTF.

This chain uses TRBV10-3 with TRBJ2-4; 10 bases fit TRBD2. The J segment lost 8 bases and the V segment lost 6 bases, leaving 13 bases of the junction unmatched. The CDR3 sequence is 16 residues long. From germline, CDR1 is ENHRY and CDR2 SYGVKD. The CDR3 coding sequence is TGTGCCATCAGGAGCGGGGGGGCCGACCAGCTTGACATTCAGTACTTC. Translation: CAIRSGGADQLDIQYF.

This chain links TRBV29-1 with TRBJ2-1, with TRBD2 matching over 11 bases. The J segment lost 6 bases and the V segment lost 7 bases, leaving 17 bases of the junction unmatched. This CDR3 is 17 amino acids long. In germline, CDR1 is SQVTM, CDR2 ANQGSEA. In DNA, the CDR3 is TGCAGCGCGCGCACCGGACTAGCGGGTCCGAAGGGCAATGAGCAGTTCTTC. Its translation: CSARTGLAGPKGNEQFF.

This clone was seen just once. The chain joins TRBV4-3 to TRBJ2-7, with 8 bases matching TRBD1. Germline values: CDR1 LGHNA, CDR2 YSLEER. J was trimmed by 4 bases and V by 1 base; bases with no gene match: 6. This CDR3 spans 15 amino acids. The CDR3: CASSQADRGHYEQYF. CDR3 nucleotide sequence: TGCGCCAGCAGCCAAGCTGACAGGGGTCATTACGAGCAGTACTTC.

This clone was picked up a small number of times. V is TRBV29-1 and J is TRBJ1-2, with no clear D. This CDR3 has 12 residues. CDR1 is SQVTM and CDR2 is ANQGSEA in the germline V gene. The V end was cut by 4 bases, the J end by 8 bases, with 14 bases between. CDR3 in DNA: TGCAGCGTTGCAGCTCTGAGGGAGGGCTACACCTTC. Its translation: CSVAALREGYTF.

The genes are TRBV15 and TRBJ2-1, with a weak D call TRBD2 (5 bases). The CDR3 covers 16 residues. Trimming took off 3 bases at V and 9 bases at J, with 21 bases between the two ends. Germline V gene data show CDR1 as LNHNV and CDR2 as YYDKDF (reference sequence). For the CDR3, the DNA is TGTGCCACCAGCAGTTGGAACCGGGATCCCCTAGGTGAGCAGTTCTTC. Translation gives CATSSWNRDPLGEQFF.

The rearrangement links TRBV15 to TRBJ2-6; 8 nucleotides match TRBD1. Germline loops: CDR1 LNHNV, CDR2 YYDKDF (reference sequence). This CDR3 is built from 15 residues. The J segment lost 2 bases and the V segment lost 4 bases, leaving 1 base of the junction unmatched. CDR3: CATSMTGAGANVLTF. CDR3 in DNA: TGTGCCACCAGCATGACAGGGGCTGGGGCCAACGTCCTGACTTTC.

Points on this clone: The same CDR3 also results from other DNA sequences found in this sample. The chain employs TRBV10-3 and TRBJ2-7; 7 bases match TRBD1. Germline trimming cut 0 bases from V and 2 bases from J; bases unmatched to any gene: 1. Germline-derived CDR1 and CDR2 are ENHRY and SYGVKD. The CDR3 contains 14 residues. DNA for the CDR3: TGTGCCATCAGTGAGTCGGACAGGCCCTACGAGCAGTACTTC. Translated, it gives CAISESDRPYEQYF.

The CDR3 loop reads CASSPRAGGRYEQYF. CDR3 bases: TGTGCCAGCAGCCCAAGGGCGGGAGGGAGGTACGAGCAGTACTTC. The rearrangement uses TRBV9 and TRBJ2-7; 9 positions match TRBD2. This CDR3 spans 15 amino acids. Per germline, CDR1 SGDLS and CDR2 YYNGEE. J gave up 4 bases and V 4 bases, and 9 bases lay outside the gene matches.

This chain connects TRBV20-1 to TRBJ1-2; the D is unclear. Germline CDR1 DFQATT, CDR2 SNEGSKA (reference sequence). Trimming took off 0 bases at V and 8 bases at J, with 7 bases between the two ends. The CDR3 has 11 amino acids. The chain's CDR3 is CSARDREGYTF. As DNA, the CDR3 is TGCAGTGCTAGAGATCGGGAGGGCTACACCTTC.

In its sample, this clone was seen once. This chain links TRBV9 with TRBJ1-1; D perhaps matches TRBD1 (6 bases). The CDR3 runs 15 residues. V was cut by 4 bases and J by 3 bases, with 16 bases left in between. Germline V gene lookup returns CDR1 SGDLS and CDR2 YYNGEE. The CDR3 DNA follows: TGTGCCAGCAGCATAACGACAGGTATTGACACTGAAGCTTTCTTT. Translating it yields CASSITTGIDTEAFF.

This rearrangement joins TRBV7-9 to TRBJ1-1, with D uncertain. Per the germline V gene, CDR1 is SEHNR and CDR2 is FQNEAQ (reference sequence). V gave up 5 bases and J gave up 5 bases, with 18 bases separating them. The CDR3 extends over 15 amino acids. This CDR3 is CASSPYGGVGTEAFF. The CDR3 DNA sequence: TGTGCCAGCAGCCCATATGGCGGGGTTGGAACTGAAGCTTTCTTT.

The rearrangement uses TRBV18 and TRBJ2-7, with D possibly matching TRBD2 (6 bases). V lost 0 bases, J lost 3 bases, and 15 bases lay in between. The length of the CDR3 is 16 residues. Germline lookup yields CDR1 KGHSH and CDR2 LQKENI. CDR3 amino acids: CASSPPRGSGIYEQYF. The CDR3 region has the DNA TGTGCCAGCTCACCACCTCGTGGTAGCGGAATCTACGAGCAGTACTTC.

The chain joins TRBV19 to TRBJ2-7; 9 bases are shared with TRBD1. This CDR3 contains 14 residues. Losses at the gene ends were 3 bases for V and 5 bases for J; bases not matched to a gene: 5. From germline, CDR1 is LNHDA and CDR2 SQIVND (reference sequence). The DNA of the CDR3 is TGTGCCAGTAGTATCCGGGACAGGGATGACGAGCAGTACTTC. It specifies CASSIRDRDDEQYF.

The chain employs TRBV10-3 and TRBJ1-1, with D possibly TRBD1 on 6 matching bases. The CDR3 has 14 residues. Trimming shortened V by 6 bases and J by 1 base, and 12 bases separated the two germline ends. CDR1 and CDR2 from the germline V gene are ENHRY and SYGVKD. CDR3 in DNA: TGTGCCATCAGGACCGGGACATCGAACACTGAAGCTTTCTTT. It yields the protein CAIRTGTSNTEAFF.

V gene TRBV11-2 combines with J gene TRBJ2-2; D gene uncertain. This CDR3 is 12 amino acids long. V was pared by 8 bases and J by 6 bases, with 10 bases between. Germline V gene sequence: CDR1 SGHAT, CDR2 FQNNGV. The CDR3 DNA sequence: TGTGCCAGCTCGGCAGGCCCCGGGGAGCTGTTTTTT. It yields the protein CASSAGPGELFF.

The chain is built from TRBV7-8 and TRBJ2-6; D is unresolved. Trimming shortened V by 2 bases and J by 0 bases, and 5 bases separated the two germline ends. Germline CDR1 is SGHVS and CDR2 is FQNEAQ. CDR3 size: 15 residues. The CDR3 bases are TGTGCCAGCAGCTTAACCGGCTCTGGGGCCAACGTCCTGACTTTC. Amino acid sequence: CASSLTGSGANVLTF.

The chain combines TRBV11-2 with TRBJ2-5; 11 bases agree with TRBD2. This CDR3 is 15 amino acids long. The V and J ends lost 3 bases and 5 bases, in that order; junction bases with no gene match: 5. Germline V CDR1 and CDR2: SGHAT, FQNNGV. Written as DNA, the CDR3 is TGTGCCAGCAGCTTCGTTAGCGGGAGGGTGGAGACCCAGTACTTC. It yields the protein CASSFVSGRVETQYF. The entire variable domain, with the rest obtained from reference TRBV11-2 and TRBJ2-5, is as follows: EAGVAQSPRYKIIEKRQSVAFWCNPISGHATLYWYQQILGQGPKLLIQFQNNGVVDDSQLPKDRFSAERLKGVDSTLKIQPAKLEDSAVYLCASSFVSGRVETQYFGPGTRLLVL.

The CDR3 nucleotides read TGTGCCAGTAGTGCCCGGACATGGAATGGCTACACCTTC. It translates to CASSARTWNGYTF. The rearrangement links TRBV19 to TRBJ1-2, with D perhaps TRBD1 (5 bases). Germline CDR1 reads LNHDA; CDR2 reads SQIVND (reference sequence). The CDR3 length is 13 residues. The germline V and J ends were trimmed by 5 bases and 6 bases, with 13 bases remaining between them. The variable domain in full, completed from reference TRBV19 and TRBJ1-2, reads DGGITQSPKYLFRKEGQNVTLSCEQNLNHDAMYWYRQDPGQGLRLIYYSQIVNDFQKGDIAEGYSVSREKKESFPLTVTSAQKNPTAFYLCASSARTWNGYTFGSGTRLTVV.

The J gene is TRBJ2-1, the V gene TRBV7-9, with 8 bases matching TRBD1. The CDR3 covers 17 residues. Trimming removed 4 bases from V and 6 bases from J; junction bases left unmatched: 14. Germline values: CDR1 SEHNR, CDR2 FQNEAQ (reference sequence). Here the CDR3 reads CASSSMGRTGILNEQFF. In DNA, the CDR3 is TGTGCCAGCAGCTCGATGGGGCGGACAGGGATACTCAATGAGCAGTTCTTC.

The V call is TRBV5-5, the J call TRBJ1-1, with D perhaps TRBD1 (5 bases). The germline V and J ends were trimmed by 4 bases and 6 bases, with 19 bases remaining between them. The germline V gene has CDR1 SGHKS and CDR2 YYEKEE (reference sequence). The CDR3 sequence is 15 residues long. The chain's CDR3 is CASSPPQGIAAEAFF. DNA for the CDR3: TGTGCCAGCAGCCCACCGCAGGGAATCGCGGCTGAAGCTTTCTTT. Full variable domain (remainder filled in from reference TRBV5-5 and TRBJ1-1): DAGVTQSPTHLIKTRGQQVTLRCSPISGHKSVSWYQQVLGQGPQFIFQYYEKEERGRGNFPDRFSARQFPNYSSELNVNALLLGDSALYLCASSPPQGIAAEAFFGQGTRLTVV.

V gene TRBV7-2 combines with J gene TRBJ2-2; TRBD2 aligns across 7 bases. The germline gives CDR1 SGHTA, CDR2 FQGNSA. The CDR3 length is 16 residues. The ends lost 0 bases at V and 4 bases at J; junction bases unmatched: 5. CDR3 nucleotides: TGTGCCAGCAGCTTAGCTGGCGGGAGCTTCACCGGGGAGCTGTTTTTT. It codes for CASSLAGGSFTGELFF.

V and J are TRBV20-1 and TRBJ1-2; tentatively, D is TRBD1 (5 bases). Trimming stripped 8 bases from V and 5 bases from J, with 12 bases between. This CDR3 has 11 residues. Germline V gene lookup returns CDR1 DFQATT and CDR2 SNEGSKA (reference sequence). Written as DNA, the CDR3 is TGCAGTACTGACAGCTTATATGGCTACACCTTC. Translating it yields CSTDSLYGYTF.

This chain uses TRBV4-3 with TRBJ2-3, with 8 positions matching TRBD2. CDR3 length: 17 residues. Losses at the gene ends were 4 bases for V and 2 bases for J; bases not matched to a gene: 11. Per germline, CDR1 LGHNA and CDR2 YSLEER. DNA for the CDR3: TGCGCCAGCAGCCGTCAATCGGGGCGGGGGGCCACAGATACGCAGTATTTT. This sequence encodes CASSRQSGRGATDTQYF.